This T cell receptor (beta chain) was observed in a study of Tregs in tolerant kidney transplant recipients. Sequencing used immunoSEQ multiplex PCR; TCRdb keeps in-frame clones, though not all of them. This sample carries tens of thousands of clones, 84% of them seen once, and the ten largest clones take about 4.6%. Sequencing input: CD4+ T cells from blood. This clonotype was obtained from a human donor in good health.

CDR3 bases: TGTGCCATCAGCCTAGACAGGGGCTCGAACACTGAAGCTTTCTTT. Protein: CAISLDRGSNTEAFF. The V gene is TRBV10-3, the J gene TRBJ1-1; 8 bases match TRBD1. The CDR3 runs to 15 residues. CDR1 ENHRY and CDR2 SYGVKD come from the germline V gene. The V gene end was trimmed by 6 bases and the J gene end by 1 base; junction bases not matched to a gene: 7.